This TCR beta chain comes out of a study of blood T cell repertoires in COVID-19. Study background: COVID-19 samples collected from the United States, Italy and Spain covered acute and convalescent phases. PBMCs, B-cell-depleted T cells, or T cells provided the cDNA or gDNA that made up the material.

The CDR3 has 16 amino acids. V shed 7 bases and J 4 bases; nucleotides not matched to a gene: 11. CDR1 and CDR2 from the germline V gene are SNHLY and FYNNEI. Clones were sequenced by immunoSEQ multiplex PCR, and TCRdb holds only the in-frame ones, with some missing. The repertoire includes 50,000 to 75,000 clones, more than 85% of them detected once, and approximately 5.1% sits in the top ten. Input material: peripheral blood. The chain joins TRBV2 to TRBJ2-2; 8 bases agree with TRBD1. This receptor was obtained from a man older than 75 in a cohort sampled during active COVID-19. CDR3 region: CASKGRQGALTGELFF. As DNA, the CDR3 is TGTGCCAGCAAAGGGAGGCAGGGGGCGCTCACCGGGGAGCTGTTTTTT.